This T cell receptor (beta chain) is from a study of T cell changes during pregnancy in multiple sclerosis. Per the germline V gene, CDR1 is LNHNV and CDR2 is YYDKDF (reference sequence). Trimming removed 5 bases from V and 3 bases from J, with 19 bases in between. The CDR3 runs 17 residues. The protocol was immunoSEQ multiplex PCR, while the TCRdb copy is restricted to in-frame clones and leaves out a portion. The sample carries roughly 70,000 clones, around 92% recorded once. The sequencing used peripheral blood, collected in the third trimester of pregnancy. The V call is TRBV15, the J call TRBJ1-4; possible D gene TRBD1, 5 bases. The receptor's source is a female donor in good health, enrolled as a control in a pregnancy study. The CDR3 region is CATSGGGDLGSNEKLFF. The CDR3 nucleotides are TGTGCCACCAGCGGCGGGGGTGATCTGGGTTCTAATGAAAAACTGTTTTTT.